This TCR beta chain stems from a study of cytomegalovirus exposure and HLA in healthy donors. Broader study findings: Researchers reported in a later analysis that a missense DCLRE1C variant was tied to TCR beta V- and J-gene trimming. The classifier, whose performance was assessed in both the original and validation cohorts, reportedly diagnosed cytomegalovirus status with high specificity and sensitivity. The authors reported that TCR beta sequences could predict HLA-A and HLA-B alleles. These predictions were accurate for most subjects in the first cohort.

The PCR employed 60 Vbeta primers together with 13 Jbeta primers. Per the original data handling: Unique TCR beta chains totaled 65 million to 95 million in a later count, with roughly 11 million of them shared. Sequencing used immunoSEQ multiplex PCR; TCRdb keeps in-frame clones, though not all of them. The D gene and trimming were derived from the DNA, and the V and J assignments and clone size from that table. The sample holds approximately 190,000 clones; 75% to 90% are singletons and the top ten take around 3%. Trimming pared 5 bases from V and 3 bases from J, leaving 8 bases between. CDR3 length equals 13 residues. Germline loops: CDR1 MNHEY, CDR2 SMNVEV (reference sequence). Worth noting for this clone: Its cognate antigen is unknown.

This TCR came from a woman aged 50 to 60 in good health and CMV-seropositive. The specimen sequenced was PBMCs. The V gene is TRBV27, the J gene TRBJ2-1; weak D call: TRBD2 (5 bases). The CDR3 DNA sequence: TGTGCCAGCAGTCCTGGGAGCTACAATGAGCAGTTCTTC. Translation gives CASSPGSYNEQFF.